This TCR beta chain was observed in a study of T cell changes during pregnancy in multiple sclerosis. The CDR3 sequence is 14 residues long. The V gene's germline CDR1 is MNHNS and CDR2 SASEGT. Trimming took 10 bases from V and 11 from J, leaving 26 bases between them. Generated by immunoSEQ multiplex PCR, the TCRdb table keeps only in-frame clones and is missing some. Of nearly 70,000 clones in the sample, roughly 94% were seen once. Sequenced material: peripheral blood, taken in the second trimester of pregnancy. The chain uses TRBV6-1 and TRBJ1-1, with D uncertain. The sequence was obtained from a female donor in good health, enrolled as a control in a pregnancy study. CDR3 sequence (DNA): TGTGCCACGTTCCAGCGGGAAGGAACTAAGGAGGCTTTCTTT. This translates into CATFQREGTKEAFF.